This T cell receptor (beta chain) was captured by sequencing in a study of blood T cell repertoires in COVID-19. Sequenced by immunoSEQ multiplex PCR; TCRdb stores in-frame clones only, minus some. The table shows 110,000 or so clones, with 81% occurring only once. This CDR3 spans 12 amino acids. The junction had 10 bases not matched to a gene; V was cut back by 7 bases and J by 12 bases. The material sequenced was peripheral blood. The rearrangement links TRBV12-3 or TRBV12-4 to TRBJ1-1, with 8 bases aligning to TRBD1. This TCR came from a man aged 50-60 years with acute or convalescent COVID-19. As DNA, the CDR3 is TGTGCCAGCACCCGTCGGACAGGGCGAACTTTCTTT. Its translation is CASTRRTGRTFF.